One and the same sample provided the 32 T cell receptor beta chains below, sequenced in a study of vaccination effects on CD4 cells after COVID-19. The antigens these receptors bind are not known. Expansion with viral peptide pools was applied to antigen-specific CD4+ T cells by the ViraFEST assay prior to sequencing. Subsequent to 10 days of culture, CD4+ T cells were isolated. The healthy vaccine recipients, who had no prior SARS-CoV-2 infection, showed negative nucleocapsid antibodies. Using immunoSEQ multiplex PCR, the repertoire was profiled, and TCRdb retains in-frame clones only, with some absent. The table records tens of thousands of clones, around 69% of them present only once. The sequences come from CD4+ T cells from PBMCs cultured with HCoV-NL63 spike peptides, collected before COVID-19 vaccination. These receptors all come from a human donor who received a COVID-19 vaccine.

This chain joins TRBV18 and TRBJ1-1, with unresolved D. This CDR3 region has 13 residues. Looked up from germline, CDR1 is KGHSH and CDR2 is LQKENI. V was trimmed by 2 bases and J by 0 bases, leaving 4 bases between them. CDR3 sequence: CASSPNLNTEAFF. The CDR3 region has the DNA TGTGCCAGCTCACCAAATCTGAACACTGAAGCTTTCTTT.

J is TRBJ1-4 and V is TRBV3-1 (or the pseudogene TRBV3-2); D call uncertain. The CDR3 runs to 13 residues. Trimming pared 4 bases from V and 5 bases from J, leaving 8 bases between. Germline lookup yields CDR1 LGHDT and CDR2 YNNKEL (reference sequence). DNA for the CDR3: TGTGCCAGCAGCCCTAGGGAGAATGAAAAACTGTTTTTT. Protein: CASSPRENEKLFF.

This clone was recorded only once. V usage is TRBV24-1 and J usage is TRBJ1-1; perhaps TRBD1 as D (6 bases). This CDR3 comprises 13 residues. The V end lost 7 bases, the J end lost 4 bases, and 12 bases lay between the germline ends. Looked up from germline, CDR1 is KGHDR and CDR2 is SFDVKD. The CDR3 DNA is TGTGCCACCAGCAAAACAGGGAGCACTGAAGCTTTCTTT. This gives the protein CATSKTGSTEAFF.

This clone was detected only a few times. V and J are TRBV7-2 and TRBJ1-4; D unresolved. The ends were cut back, 1 base at V and 5 bases at J, with 11 bases in the middle. Germline V gives CDR1 SGHTA, CDR2 FQGNSA. CDR3 length: 15 amino acids. CDR3 bases: TGTGCCAGCAGCTTAGTGTCCCTGGGGAATGAAAAACTGTTTTTT. Its translation: CASSLVSLGNEKLFF.

This clone appeared once. J is TRBJ1-4 and V is TRBV28; tentatively, D is TRBD1 (5 bases). Trimming removed 5 bases at V and 5 bases at J, with 9 bases between. This CDR3 is built from 13 residues. Germline assignment: CDR1 MDHEN and CDR2 SYDVKM. In DNA form, the CDR3 reads TGTGCCAGCAGTCGGACAATAAATGAAAAACTGTTTTTT. It is translated as CASSRTINEKLFF.

The chain joins TRBV6-5 to TRBJ2-5; D is unresolved. Germline V gene lookup returns CDR1 MNHEY and CDR2 SVGAGI. The CDR3 extends over 15 amino acids. V lost 2 bases and J 4 bases, leaving 14 bases between the germline ends. The CDR3 protein is CASSYGVGAGETQYF. In DNA form, the CDR3 reads TGTGCCAGCAGTTACGGTGTAGGCGCCGGAGAGACCCAGTACTTC.

The genes are TRBV7-2 and TRBJ2-5, with TRBD1 as a possible D gene (6 bases). Germline V gives CDR1 SGHTA, CDR2 FQGNSA. There are 13 residues in the CDR3. Trimming shortened V by 5 bases and J by 2 bases, and 9 bases separated the two germline ends. CDR3 sequence (DNA): TGTGCCAGCAGCCGAGACAGGCAAGAGACCCAGTACTTC. Its protein is CASSRDRQETQYF.

This clone was recorded only once. The gene calls are TRBV2 and TRBJ2-5; 8 bases are shared with TRBD2. Germline CDR1 reads SNHLY; CDR2 reads FYNNEI. The V gene end was trimmed by 4 bases and the J gene end by 5 bases; junction bases not matched to a gene: 12. This CDR3 is 16 amino acids long. The CDR3 nucleotides read TGTGCCAGCAGTGGGGACAAGAGCGGGGGTAGGGAGACCCAGTACTTC. This codes for CASSGDKSGGRETQYF.

The rearrangement links TRBV25-1 to TRBJ2-3; D is unresolved. From germline, CDR1 is MGHDK and CDR2 SYGVNS. Trimming took off 2 bases at V and 4 bases at J, with 7 bases between the two ends. The CDR3 sequence is 13 residues long. The CDR3 spells CASSEAGADTQYF. The CDR3 nucleotides read TGTGCCAGCAGTGAAGCTGGGGCAGATACGCAGTATTTT.

V gene TRBV2 combines with J gene TRBJ2-6; D unresolved. The CDR3 sequence is 14 residues long. V lost 4 bases and J 0 bases, leaving 4 bases between the germline ends. The germline V gene encodes CDR1 SNHLY and CDR2 FYNNEI. The CDR3 spells CASSVSSGANVLTF. The CDR3 DNA reads as TGTGCCAGCAGTGTATCCTCTGGGGCCAACGTCCTGACTTTC.

The rearrangement links TRBV27 to TRBJ1-1; no firm D call. V lost 0 bases and J lost 5, with 10 bases in between. CDR1 and CDR2 (germline): MNHEY, SMNVEV (reference sequence). CDR3 size: 14 residues. CDR3 DNA: TGTGCCAGCAGTTTATCGCCTAGCAGTACTGAAGCTTTCTTT. This translates into CASSLSPSSTEAFF.

The chain couples TRBV24-1 to TRBJ2-1; 9 bases are shared with TRBD2. The CDR3 sequence is 17 residues long. J gave up 2 bases and V 4 bases, and 8 bases lay outside the gene matches. Germline CDR1 is KGHDR and CDR2 is SFDVKD. The CDR3 loop reads CATSDPLVAGAYNEQFF. The CDR3 bases are TGTGCCACCAGTGACCCCTTAGTAGCGGGGGCCTACAATGAGCAGTTCTTC.

The genes are TRBV12-3 or TRBV12-4 and TRBJ1-1; D might be TRBD1 (6 bases). Trimming shortened V by 6 bases and J by 1 base, and 9 bases separated the two germline ends. The CDR3 runs to 13 residues. The CDR3, as DNA: TGTGCCAGCAGCGGGACACCGAACACTGAAGCTTTCTTT. Protein: CASSGTPNTEAFF.

J is TRBJ2-3 and V is TRBV3-1 (or the pseudogene TRBV3-2); 8 bases line up with TRBD2. V lost 1 base, J lost 2 bases, and 8 bases stayed unmatched. This CDR3 has 17 residues. Germline lookup yields CDR1 LGHDT and CDR2 YNNKEL (reference sequence). This CDR3 reads CASSQALAGGTTDTQYF. CDR3 DNA: TGTGCCAGCAGCCAAGCATTGGCGGGGGGCACCACAGATACGCAGTATTTT.

The chain has TRBV5-6 and TRBJ1-3; the match to TRBD1 covers 10 bases. V shed 3 bases, J shed 8 bases, and the junction held 11 bases outside the gene matches. Germline V gives CDR1 SGHDT, CDR2 YYEEEE. This CDR3 is 16 amino acids long. CDR3 sequence: CASSSTWDRGFDTIYF. The DNA for the CDR3 is TGTGCCAGCAGCTCCACCTGGGACAGGGGTTTTGACACCATATATTTT.

V gene TRBV18 combines with J gene TRBJ2-7; tentative D call: TRBD1 (5 bases). V lost 3 bases, J lost 3 bases, and 9 bases lay in between. CDR3 length: 13 amino acids. Germline V lookup: CDR1 KGHSH, CDR2 LQKENI. CDR3 residues: CASSPGASYEQYV. For the CDR3, the DNA is TGTGCCAGCTCACCTGGGGCAAGCTACGAGCAGTACGTC.

CDR3 bases: TGTGCCAGCAGCTTAATGGGCGGGGGGTCCCACAATGAGCAGTTCTTC. Amino acid sequence: CASSLMGGGSHNEQFF. This chain joins TRBV5-6 and TRBJ2-1; 8 positions match TRBD2. This CDR3 is built from 16 residues. Losses at the gene ends were 2 bases for V and 5 bases for J; bases not matched to a gene: 9. The V gene's germline CDR1 is SGHDT and CDR2 YYEEEE. Variable domain in full (rest from reference TRBV5-6 and TRBJ2-1): DAGVTQSPTHLIKTRGQQVTLRCSPKSGHDTVSWYQQALGQGPQFIFQYYEEEERQRGNFPDRFSGHQFPNYSSELNVNALLLGDSALYLCASSLMGGGSHNEQFFGPGTRLTVL.

The chain employs TRBV5-1 and TRBJ1-5, with no clear D. Trimming removed 5 bases at V and 0 bases at J, with 6 bases between. The CDR3 covers 13 residues. Germline V gene sequence: CDR1 SGHRS, CDR2 YFSETQ. The CDR3 spells CASRRDSNQPQHF. The CDR3 DNA reads TGCGCCAGCAGACGGGATAGCAATCAGCCCCAGCATTTT.

The chain employs TRBV6-5 and TRBJ2-7, with D possibly being TRBD2 (7 bases). Germline V CDR1 and CDR2: MNHEY, SVGAGI. Trimming shortened V by 8 bases and J by 2 bases, and 10 bases separated the two germline ends. CDR3 length: 12 amino acids. The CDR3 DNA reads as TGTGCCAGCGGGGGGGACACCTACGAGCAGTACGTC. It yields the protein CASGGDTYEQYV.

This clone has more than one count but fewer than ten. This chain joins TRBV28 and TRBJ1-5, with D possibly TRBD1 on 5 matching bases. The ends were cut back, 10 bases at V and 5 bases at J, with 12 bases in the middle. CDR1 MDHEN and CDR2 SYDVKM come from the germline V gene. The CDR3 loop spans 12 amino acids. The CDR3 sequence is CATRLTDQPQHF. CDR3 DNA sequence: TGTGCCACTCGGTTGACAGATCAGCCCCAGCATTTT.

This sequence joins TRBV19 and TRBJ1-1, with D perhaps TRBD1 (5 bases). From germline, CDR1 is LNHDA and CDR2 SQIVND (reference sequence). This CDR3 is built from 14 residues. The V end was cut by 6 bases, the J end by 1 base, with 12 bases between. The CDR3 protein is CASSNHGQNTEAFF. CDR3 nucleotide sequence: TGTGCCAGTAGCAACCACGGACAGAACACTGAAGCTTTCTTT.

The V and J genes are TRBV4-3 and TRBJ2-2, with a weak D call TRBD1 (6 bases). Trimming removed 1 base at V and 2 bases at J, with 20 bases between. Germline values: CDR1 LGHNA, CDR2 YSLEER. The CDR3 spans 19 residues. CDR3 sequence: CASSQVSVNWDTNTGELFF. The CDR3 DNA reads as TGCGCCAGCAGCCAAGTAAGCGTTAACTGGGACACCAACACCGGGGAGCTGTTTTTT.

CDR3 bases: TGTGCCAGCAGCACAGGGGAGCTCAGTTATAATTCACCCCTCCACTTT. This encodes CASSTGELSYNSPLHF. J is TRBJ1-6 and V is TRBV3-1 (or the pseudogene TRBV3-2); 7 nucleotides match TRBD1. The CDR3 loop spans 16 amino acids. J was trimmed by 4 bases and V by 5 bases; bases with no gene match: 8. Looked up from germline, CDR1 is LGHDT and CDR2 is YNNKEL (reference sequence).

The V gene is TRBV2, the J gene TRBJ1-1, with 7 bases matching TRBD1. The CDR3 is made up of 15 amino acids. Unmatched junction bases numbered 8, after V lost 7 bases and J lost 0 bases. Germline V gene lookup returns CDR1 SNHLY and CDR2 FYNNEI. This CDR3 reads CASTKDRSMNTEAFF. In nucleotides, the CDR3 is TGTGCCAGCACCAAGGACAGGTCAATGAACACTGAAGCTTTCTTT.

J is TRBJ1-3 and V is TRBV28; 8 bases map to TRBD1. In germline, CDR1 is MDHEN, CDR2 SYDVKM. Losses at the gene ends were 7 bases for V and 0 bases for J; bases not matched to a gene: 11. The length of the CDR3 is 17 residues. CDR3 amino acids: CASTIPGQAFSGNTIYF. The CDR3 nucleotides read TGTGCCAGCACCATCCCGGGACAGGCGTTCTCTGGAAACACCATATATTTT.

V is TRBV7-8 and J is TRBJ2-1; 14 positions match TRBD2. Germline-derived CDR1 and CDR2 are SGHVS and FQNEAQ. V lost 4 bases and J lost 5; bases outside the gene matches: 10. The CDR3 is 18 residues long. CDR3 sequence: CASSSYPTSGGVDNEQFF. The DNA for the CDR3 is TGTGCCAGCAGCTCTTACCCGACTAGCGGGGGGGTCGACAATGAGCAGTTCTTC.

DNA of the CDR3: TGTGCCAGCAGCTTTAGGGGGACTACCCACAATGAGCAGTTCTTC. It translates to CASSFRGTTHNEQFF. The chain recombines TRBV7-9 with TRBJ2-1; a possible D gene is TRBD2 (7 bases). Germline-derived CDR1 and CDR2 are SEHNR and FQNEAQ (reference sequence). CDR3 length equals 15 residues. The V gene lost 3 bases and the J gene lost 5 bases, with 14 bases spanning the gap. The complete variable domain, with remaining parts taken from reference TRBV7-9 and TRBJ2-1, reads DTGVSQNPRHKITKRGQNVTFRCDPISEHNRLYWYRQTLGQGPEFLTYFQNEAQLEKSRLLSDRFSAERPKGSFSTLEIQRTEQGDSAMYLCASSFRGTTHNEQFFGPGTRLTVL.

This sequence joins TRBV5-6 and TRBJ1-2; 11 bases are a match to TRBD1. CDR1 and CDR2 (germline): SGHDT, YYEEEE. CDR3 length: 14 residues. V was pared by 4 bases and J by 8 bases, with 7 bases of the junction left unmatched. DNA of the CDR3: TGTGCCAGCAGCCCCGGACAGGGGGCAAGCGGCTACACCTTC. This translates into CASSPGQGASGYTF.

J is TRBJ1-5 and V is TRBV24-1, with D uncertain. In germline, CDR1 is KGHDR, CDR2 SFDVKD. The CDR3 loop spans 15 amino acids. V shed 1 base and J shed 5 bases, with 11 bases lying between them. CDR3 protein: CATSDLRQNYQPQHF. The CDR3 bases are TGTGCCACCAGTGATTTACGGCAGAACTATCAGCCCCAGCATTTT.

CDR3 loop: CASSDRVSSYNEQFF. CDR3 in DNA: TGTGCCAGCAGCGATCGAGTGAGCTCCTACAATGAGCAGTTCTTC. The chain couples TRBV11-3 to TRBJ2-1; D ambiguous. CDR1 SGHNT and CDR2 YENEEA come from the germline V gene. The V and J ends lost 5 bases and 0 bases respectively, with 11 bases between them. CDR3 size: 15 residues.

The CDR3 sequence: CASKGQGANTGELFF. The CDR3 DNA reads as TGTGCCAGCAAGGGACAGGGGGCAAACACCGGGGAGCTGTTTTTT. This chain connects TRBV27 to TRBJ2-2; 12 bases are shared with TRBD1. Looked up from germline, CDR1 is MNHEY and CDR2 is SMNVEV (reference sequence). There are 15 residues in the CDR3. The ends lost 7 bases at V and 2 bases at J; junction bases unmatched: 2.

This sequence joins TRBV2 and TRBJ2-3, with D perhaps TRBD1 (5 bases). The CDR3 spans 13 residues. CDR1 is SNHLY, CDR2 FYNNEI, per germline. The V and J ends lost 7 bases and 1 base respectively, with 9 bases between them. CDR3 sequence (DNA): TGTGCCAGCAAGCCACAGGGCACAGATACGCAGTATTTT. Protein sequence: CASKPQGTDTQYF.